This record covers a single T cell receptor beta chain. What this receptor recognizes is not known. Base qualities were left out, and no much larger clone turns up one base away. Trimming at the junction amounts to 2 bases on V and 5 bases on J, and the germline ends lie 7 bases apart. In the germline V gene (reference sequence), CDR1 corresponds to SEHNR and CDR2 to FQNEAQ. Inclusive of the bounding cysteine and phenylalanine, the CDR3 is 13 residues long. Only CDR3 DNA remains: 39 bases, in frame from the first base. These data belong to a study of cytomegalovirus exposure and HLA in healthy donors (dated 2017 in TCRdb). Concerning the study at large: An earlier analysis of approximately 600 of the donors reported more than 250 Gb of sequence data and around 120 million unique TCR beta sequences from about 180 million T cells. About 280 gigabases of sequencing data and roughly 81 million unique TCR sequences made up an early release that covered 500 to 650 HLA-typed donors. Because of strong linkage in the cohort, five DR-DQ haplotypes were treated as single units for association and clustering. Among the 398 genotyped donors, approximately 81% belonged to the genetic ancestry cluster associated with self-reported Caucasian donors. A later genetic analysis used genome-wide SNP genotypes for 398 of the 666 donors, treating that subset as a discovery cohort. An earlier analysis of several hundred of the donors applied high-throughput TCR beta sequencing to assess whether each TCR beta V gene segment acted as functional or pseudogenic. The T cell repertoires of under 750 subjects were profiled by immunosequencing and related to cytomegalovirus serostatus. Donor age, sex, ethnicity and CMV serostatus were compiled alongside the repertoire data. In addition to the first cohort of 666 subjects, a separate validation cohort of 120 different subjects was used. The aim of the study was to test whether cataloging public T cell receptors could identify signatures of past pathogen exposure. A later analysis re-analyzed previously published TCR beta repertoires from roughly 630 donors and added high-resolution HLA genotyping to study TCR occurrence patterns. To predict cytomegalovirus infection status, the study brought together high-throughput TCR immunosequencing, statistical association of individual TCRs with disease status, and machine learning. All discovery cohort repertoires had been generated on a single sequencing platform. Class I and class II HLA loci were covered by the typing at four-digit resolution. Rather than drawing on any new phenotypic data, the later analysis identified candidate immune exposures from TCR beta sequences and the way those sequences occurred across donors. The number of donors typed differed by locus, with roughly 620-630 for A, B, C, DRB1 and DQB1, roughly 550 for DQA1, over 600 for DPA1, and 450 to 480 for DPB1. Among 300 to 450 genotyped donors of the cohort, an average of about 240,000 unique TCR beta nucleotide sequences were sequenced per donor, about a sixth of them non-productive.

Receptor libraries were prepared by the immunoSEQ multiplex PCR assay. For the multiplex PCR, a mixture combining 60 forward primers for TCR Vbeta segments and 13 reverse primers for TCR Jbeta segments was used. Amplification of the CDR3 region of rearranged TCR beta genes was performed with a multiplex PCR assay on genomic DNA. On the Illumina HiSeq System, the amplified TCR beta libraries were sequenced as 87-base-pair reads. The study's own analysis went as follows. A later analysis tallied 75 million to 85 million unique TCR beta chains across the 640 or so repertoires, and some 10 million of those chains were shared by two or more donors. A nearest-neighbor algorithm error-corrected the raw reads and collapsed the reads into unique sequences, merging closely related sequences to remove PCR and sequencing errors. To assign V, D and J gene segments, CDR3 sequences were aligned to IMGT reference sequences. For a sequence to be retained, at least a six-nucleotide match to both a V gene segment and a J gene segment was required. A rearrangement counted as productive if the CDR3 had no stop codons and remained in frame with V and J, and every other rearrangement counted as non-productive. CDR3 was defined by IMGT convention, running from the second conserved V-encoded cysteine to the conserved J-encoded phenylalanine. Sequences without an unambiguous match to a single V gene segment were excluded from the earlier analysis of about 600 of the donors. In an earlier analysis of some 590 of the donors, V segments were called functional above 56.7% productive rearrangements and were called segregating when the between-donor standard deviation exceeded 5%. A statistical classification framework was built to diagnose cytomegalovirus status from the catalog of TCR beta chain sequences. V and J gene assignment, in a later analysis, came from comparing TCR nucleotide sequences with IMGT/GENE-DB human TR gene sequences. The TCRdist pipeline was used in a later analysis to assign CDR3 sequences and most-parsimonious VDJ recombination scenarios. A later analysis defined each TCR beta chain by its CDR3 amino acid sequence plus V-gene family, and excluded reads lacking a unique V-gene family. A later analysis removed 550 to 700 highly shared, low-generation-probability nucleotide sequences to deal with suspected cross-contamination and a sequencing artifact. In a later analysis, a clonal expansion index for each public chain was calculated from normalized within-repertoire ranks of inferred template counts. Generation probabilities in a later analysis came from a VDJ recombination model fitted to out-of-frame rearrangements, and those results were checked against IGoR. A later analysis scored TCR-TCR, TCR-HLA and TCR-CMV co-occurrence with hypergeometric tests, applying a repertoire-size bias correction to TCR pairs. A later analysis estimated false discovery rates by permuting HLA or CMV assignments 20 times. In a later analysis, co-occurring TCRs were grouped using DBSCAN, and TCRdist sequence similarity was added for clustering within HLA-allele-positive subsets. Repertoires with fewer than 30,000 or more than 120,000 public chains were left out of co-occurrence clustering, as were a handful of repertoires with anomalous nucleotide sharing. The clones in this table, taken by TCRdb from immuneACCESS, are in-frame only. Not every clone is retained; where verified, under half of the shortfall comes from an unresolved V gene, and the cause of the rest is unknown. V, J and clone size are those of that table, while D and trimming were read from the DNA. This sample lists 100,000 to 150,000 clones; 84% were detected once. Roughly 3% of the sample rests with the top ten.

Summary of the overall study and its limitations: In this cohort, only TCR beta chains were sequenced, and detectable features were limited by the absence of alpha or paired-chain data. In a later genetic analysis, fewer N-insertions in productive TCRs were reported among donors in an Asian-associated ancestry cluster than the roughly 700-donor mean. A later analysis found that TCR association rates varied across HLA loci, with DRB1 alleles showing the most associated TCRs and HLA-C alleles the fewest. Assigning TCR associations to individual alleles was difficult when HLA alleles, especially DR and DQ, strongly co-occurred. Most TCR sequences were seen in very few donors, while some public TCRs were found in many individuals. The only immune exposure information available for the cohort was CMV serostatus. According to a later analysis, parvovirus B19, influenza, CMV and Epstein-Barr virus appeared linked to several top co-occurrence clusters. In a later analysis, HLA-associated TCR beta chains were found to be more clonally expanded and to have lower generation probabilities than equally common non-associated chains. In the study, 164 TCR beta chains were listed as associated with cytomegalovirus. Broadly in line with IMGT annotations, most TCR beta V segments showed up in productive rearrangements about 87% or about 30% of the time in an earlier analysis of several hundred of the donors. A later analysis found that most CMV-associated TCR beta chains appeared HLA-restricted, with HLA associations seemingly driven largely by CMV exposure. A later genetic analysis associated a missense DCLRE1C variant with V-gene and J-gene trimming of TCR beta chains, and an independent cohort replicated the association. In a later analysis, around 17,000 TCR beta sequences were associated with specific HLA alleles at a false discovery rate of 0.05. The authors suggested that the approach could potentially be extended to other disease states and immunological phenotypes. The sequencing pipeline was judged likely to have produced a cluster of highly shared sequence variants as a technical artifact. The classifier was reported to diagnose cytomegalovirus status with high specificity and sensitivity in both the original and validation cohorts. Because counts were too low, 15 or so rarely observed V segments, including chromosome 9 orphons, were excluded from the earlier analysis of under 650 of the donors. A few of the identified cytomegalovirus-associated TCR beta chains were confirmed in vitro to be specific for cytomegalovirus antigens. The 87-base-pair reads could not distinguish some IMGT-functional V segments, including TRBV6-2 and TRBV6-3, so those segments were excluded. Because HLA typing was unavailable for some donors at each locus, only the typed subset was used in association tests. Correlated functional status among segregating V segments might be attributable to linkage disequilibrium, but an unknown experimental factor could not be ruled out. A further reported finding was that TCR beta sequences accurately predicted the HLA-A and HLA-B alleles for most subjects in the first cohort. The presence/absence analyses assumed that sequencing depth was roughly uniform across donors, and that assumption may not be true.

In total, over 600 healthy bone marrow donors made up the cohort. All cohort members were sampled while nominally healthy, although unrecorded immune exposures were likely present. The donor tested CMV seronegative and was one of the 352 seronegative cohort members. A peripheral blood sample was collected from each donor, and TCR beta sequencing was performed on peripheral blood mononuclear cells. Genomic DNA was extracted from the blood cell samples with the Qiagen DNeasy Blood Extraction Kit. The chain employs TRBV7-9 and TRBJ1-5, with an unclear D gene assignment. The receptor was derived from a man in his fifties in good health and CMV-seronegative. The sample consisted of PBMCs. The DNA reads TGTGCCAGCAGCTTATTACGGGATCAGCCCCAGCATTTT. Its protein product is CASSLLRDQPQHF.